One T cell receptor (beta chain) is described in this entry. The source of the sample is a study of T-cell reconstitution after alpha-beta-depleted transplantation in children. Library preparation (for TCRbeta) was performed with unique molecular identifiers. Each CDR3 protein gets one entry after TCRdb re-called the PCR reads with MiXCR. The table includes 350,000 to 400,000 distinct CDR3 sequences, roughly 20% detected once. The sample consisted of PBMCs from the stem cell graft donor, taken from the stem cell graft. This sequence originates from a human donor who donated a stem cell graft to a child with acute myeloid leukemia.

In DNA form, the CDR3 reads TGTGCCAGCAGCTTCAGATCGGGAGACGCAGATACGCAGTATTTT. It encodes CASSFRSGDADTQYF. The chain has TRBV7-2 and TRBJ2-3; TRBD2 might be the D (6 bases). Germline V lookup: CDR1 SGHTA, CDR2 FQGNSA. The CDR3 is made up of 15 amino acids. V lost 3 bases and J 4 bases, leaving 14 bases between the germline ends. The whole variable domain, filled in from reference TRBV7-2 and TRBJ2-3, reads GAGVSQSPSNKVTEKGKDVELRCDPISGHTALYWYRQSLGQGLEFLIYFQGNSAPDKSGLPSDRFSAERTGGSVSTLTIQRTQQEDSAVYLCASSFRSGDADTQYFGPGTRLTVL.